Below, 18 T cell receptor beta chains from the same sample are listed, as sequenced in a study of cytomegalovirus exposure and HLA in healthy donors. 60 Vbeta and 13 Jbeta primers were used in PCR. Libraries were prepared by immunoSEQ multiplex PCR; TCRdb keeps only in-frame clonotypes and omits some of them. The table records 95,000 or so clones, around 70% of them present only once. Sequences were obtained from PBMCs. These receptors were collected from a woman aged 45 to 65 in good health and CMV-seropositive.

This clone appeared a few times. This sequence joins TRBV7-8 and TRBJ2-7, with 9 nucleotides matching TRBD1. Germline trimming cut 2 bases from V and 2 bases from J; bases unmatched to any gene: 4. Germline CDR1 is SGHVS and CDR2 is FQNEAQ. The CDR3 has 15 amino acids. The CDR3 loop reads CASSLSTGGAYEQYF. The DNA of the CDR3 is TGTGCCAGCAGCTTAAGCACAGGGGGCGCCTACGAGCAGTACTTC.

This chain joins TRBV7-6 and TRBJ1-2; no clear D. CDR3 length equals 13 residues. V was pared by 0 bases and J by 10 bases, with 12 bases between. The germline V gene encodes CDR1 SGHVS and CDR2 FNYEAQ. This chain's CDR3 is CASSLAGRGDYTF. The CDR3 nucleotides are TGTGCCAGCAGCTTAGCGGGGAGAGGTGACTACACCTTC.

This chain joins TRBV28 and TRBJ1-2; possibly TRBD1 for D (5 bases). The length of the CDR3 is 15 residues. The germline V and J ends were trimmed by 2 bases and 4 bases, with 14 bases remaining between them. Germline lookup yields CDR1 MDHEN and CDR2 SYDVKM. Here the CDR3 DNA reads TGTGCCAGCAGTTTAACGACAGTCACTGGCTATGGCTACACCTTC. Protein sequence: CASSLTTVTGYGYTF.

V is TRBV5-1 and J is TRBJ1-3; 7 bases match TRBD1. CDR3 size: 16 residues. Per the germline V gene, CDR1 is SGHRS and CDR2 is YFSETQ. The trim removed 0 bases at V and 3 bases at J, leaving 6 bases unmatched. CDR3 DNA sequence: TGCGCCAGCAGCTTGGGGGCAGGGGGTCTTGGAAACACCATATATTTT. Translated, it gives CASSLGAGGLGNTIYF. Full variable domain (rest looked up from reference TRBV5-1 and TRBJ1-3): KAGVTQTPRYLIKTRGQQVTLSCSPISGHRSVSWYQQTPGQGLQFLFEYFSETQRNKGNFPGRFSGRQFSNSRSEMNVSTLELGDSALYLCASSLGAGGLGNTIYFGEGSWLTVV.

The chain employs TRBV4-3 and TRBJ2-7, with 10 positions matching TRBD2. The CDR3 has 18 residues. The germline V gene encodes CDR1 LGHNA and CDR2 YSLEER. V lost 1 base, J lost 2 bases, and 11 bases stayed unmatched. The CDR3 protein is CASSQGLRASGRTYEQYF. The CDR3, as DNA: TGCGCCAGCAGCCAAGGTTTGAGGGCTAGCGGGAGAACCTACGAGCAGTACTTC.

This chain joins TRBV7-9 and TRBJ1-6, with a possible D match to TRBD1 (5 bases). Germline V lookup: CDR1 SEHNR, CDR2 FQNEAQ (reference sequence). CDR3 length: 16 residues. V lost 4 bases and J lost 14, with 24 bases in between. The CDR3 spells CASSSWEGLLIGALHF. Here the CDR3 DNA reads TGTGCCAGCAGCTCGTGGGAGGGGCTATTGATCGGTGCCCTCCACTTT. The entire variable domain, with the rest obtained from reference TRBV7-9 and TRBJ1-6, is as follows: DTGVSQNPRHKITKRGQNVTFRCDPISEHNRLYWYRQTLGQGPEFLTYFQNEAQLEKSRLLSDRFSAERPKGSFSTLEIQRTEQGDSAMYLCASSSWEGLLIGALHFGNGTRLTVT.

The chain links TRBV25-1 to TRBJ1-2, with TRBD1 matching over 7 bases. This CDR3 contains 14 residues. J gave up 8 bases and V 3 bases, and 9 bases lay outside the gene matches. Germline CDR1 is MGHDK and CDR2 is SYGVNS. Here the CDR3 reads CASSEFGTDRGYTF. DNA of the CDR3: TGTGCCAGCAGTGAGTTTGGGACAGATAGGGGCTACACCTTC.

This clone was counted a few times. The rearrangement links TRBV10-3 to TRBJ1-1; D is ambiguous. Trimming took 4 bases from V and 1 from J, leaving 10 bases between them. Germline loops: CDR1 ENHRY, CDR2 SYGVKD. The CDR3 totals 14 residues. The CDR3 DNA sequence: TGTGCCATCAGTGTTGGGGAGGAGAACACTGAAGCTTTCTTT. Amino acid sequence: CAISVGEENTEAFF.

V and J are TRBV29-1 and TRBJ1-2; TRBD1 is a possible D gene (6 bases). Trimming removed 1 base from V and 3 bases from J, with 18 bases in between. CDR3 length: 16 residues. CDR1 and CDR2 from the germline V gene are SQVTM and ANQGSEA. The DNA for the CDR3 is TGCAGCGTTGAAGCGGGTCGGGGGGGGGCCCACTATGGCTACACCTTC. It encodes CSVEAGRGGAHYGYTF.

The rearrangement joins TRBV7-8 to TRBJ2-7, with D maybe TRBD2 (5 bases). The CDR3 length is 15 residues. The V end was cut by 0 bases, the J end by 3 bases, with 12 bases between. Germline loops: CDR1 SGHVS, CDR2 FQNEAQ. CDR3 loop: CASSLASLALYEQYF. The CDR3 nucleotides read TGTGCCAGCAGCTTAGCGTCGCTAGCTCTCTACGAGCAGTACTTC. Complete variable domain (other parts from reference TRBV7-8 and TRBJ2-7): GAGVSQSPRYKVAKRGQDVALRCDPISGHVSLFWYQQALGQGPEFLTYFQNEAQLDKSGLPSDRFFAERPEGSVSTLKIQRTQQEDSAVYLCASSLASLALYEQYFGPGTRLTVT.

J is TRBJ2-7 and V is TRBV9, with D perhaps TRBD2 (5 bases). The CDR3 covers 15 residues. The V end lost 4 bases, the J end lost 0 bases, and 14 bases lay between the germline ends. Germline lookup yields CDR1 SGDLS and CDR2 YYNGEE. In DNA, the CDR3 is TGTGCCAGCAGCCCCACGGGATCTAGCTCCTACGAGCAGTACTTC. Translated: CASSPTGSSSYEQYF. Based on the CDR3 plus reference TRBV9 and TRBJ2-7, the full variable domain is DSGVTQTPKHLITATGQRVTLRCSPRSGDLSVYWYQQSLDQGLQFLIQYYNGEERAKGNILERFSAQQFPDLHSELNLSSLELGDSALYFCASSPTGSSSYEQYFGPGTRLTVT.

V usage is TRBV6-1 and J usage is TRBJ2-1, with TRBD1 identical over 9 bases. This CDR3 has 15 amino acids. In germline, CDR1 is MNHNS, CDR2 SASEGT. The junction had 10 bases not matched to a gene; V was cut back by 10 bases and J by 3 bases. DNA of the CDR3: TGTGCCACTTCGCCACAGGGGGCAATCTACAATGAGCAGTTCTTC. Encoded protein: CATSPQGAIYNEQFF.

V and J are TRBV19 and TRBJ2-2, with TRBD1 identical over 8 bases. V lost 3 bases to trimming and J lost 7 bases; unmatched junction nucleotides: 7. Germline CDR1 reads LNHDA; CDR2 reads SQIVND (reference sequence). The CDR3 length is 15 residues. The CDR3 is CASSIVGQGVGELFF. The DNA of the CDR3 is TGTGCCAGTAGTATTGTCGGACAGGGAGTCGGGGAGCTGTTTTTT.

V usage is TRBV9 and J usage is TRBJ2-3; D is undetermined. Germline V CDR1 and CDR2: SGDLS, YYNGEE. The V and J ends lost 0 bases and 2 bases respectively, with 10 bases between them. This CDR3 is built from 15 residues. The chain's CDR3 is CASSVGADLTDTQYF. Written as DNA, the CDR3 is TGTGCCAGCAGCGTAGGGGCCGACCTCACAGATACGCAGTATTTT.

The chain carries TRBV29-1 and TRBJ2-7; tentative D call: TRBD1 (5 bases). Germline CDR1 and CDR2: SQVTM and ANQGSEA. Deletions cut 4 bases from V and 2 bases from J, with 9 bases between. The CDR3 spans 12 residues. CDR3 DNA: TGCAGCGTTGGGGCAGGGCCCTACGAGCAGTACTTC. Its protein product is CSVGAGPYEQYF.

The rearrangement links TRBV5-1 to TRBJ1-1; D remains ambiguous. Germline V CDR1 and CDR2: SGHRS, YFSETQ. V shed 6 bases and J shed 1 base, with 7 bases lying between them. The CDR3 sequence is 12 residues long. The CDR3 here is CASIPGNTEAFF. DNA for the CDR3: TGCGCCAGCATCCCGGGGAACACTGAAGCTTTCTTT.

This clone was recorded only once. The J gene is TRBJ1-5, the V gene TRBV2, with D maybe TRBD1 (5 bases). Deletions cut 6 bases from V and 7 bases from J, with 16 bases between. CDR1 is SNHLY and CDR2 is FYNNEI in the germline V gene. The CDR3 has 14 residues. CDR3 loop: CASRSAGGVQPQHF. CDR3 nucleotides: TGTGCCAGCAGGTCCGCCGGGGGGGTCCAGCCCCAGCATTTT.

The V call is TRBV28, the J call TRBJ1-4; TRBD1 aligns across 9 bases. V shed 5 bases, J shed 7 bases, and the junction held 8 bases outside the gene matches. The CDR3 runs 15 residues. Germline V gene sequence: CDR1 MDHEN, CDR2 SYDVKM. For the CDR3, the DNA is TGTGCCAGCAGTCTCCGACAGGGGGGAAGTGAAAAACTGTTTTTT. Translating it yields CASSLRQGGSEKLFF.